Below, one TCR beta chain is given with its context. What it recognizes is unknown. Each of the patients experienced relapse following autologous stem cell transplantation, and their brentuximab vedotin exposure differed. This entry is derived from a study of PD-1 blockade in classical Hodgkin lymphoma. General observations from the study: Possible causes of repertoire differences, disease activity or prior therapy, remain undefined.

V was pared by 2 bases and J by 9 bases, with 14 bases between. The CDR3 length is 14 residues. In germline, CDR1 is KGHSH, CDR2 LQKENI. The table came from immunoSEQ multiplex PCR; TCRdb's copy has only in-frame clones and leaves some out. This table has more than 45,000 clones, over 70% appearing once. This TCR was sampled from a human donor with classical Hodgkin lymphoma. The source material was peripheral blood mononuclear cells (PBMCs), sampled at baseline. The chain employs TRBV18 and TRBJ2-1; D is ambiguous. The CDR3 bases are TGTGCCAGCTCACCAAAGAACAGTAAGGGTGAGCAGTTCTTC. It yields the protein CASSPKNSKGEQFF.